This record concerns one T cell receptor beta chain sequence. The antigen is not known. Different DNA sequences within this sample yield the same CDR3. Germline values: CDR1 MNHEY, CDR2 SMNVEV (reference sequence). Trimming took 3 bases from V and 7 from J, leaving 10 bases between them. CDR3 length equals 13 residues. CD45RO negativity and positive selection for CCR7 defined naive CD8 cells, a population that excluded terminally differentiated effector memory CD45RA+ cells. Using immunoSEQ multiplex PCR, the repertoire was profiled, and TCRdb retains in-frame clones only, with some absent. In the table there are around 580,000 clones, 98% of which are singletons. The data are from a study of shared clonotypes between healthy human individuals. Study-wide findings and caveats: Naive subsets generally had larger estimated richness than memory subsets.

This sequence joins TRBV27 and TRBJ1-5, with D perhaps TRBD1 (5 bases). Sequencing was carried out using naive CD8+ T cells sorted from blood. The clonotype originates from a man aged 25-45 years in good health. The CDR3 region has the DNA TGTGCCAGCAGTTTTTGGGGGGGACAGCCCCAGCATTTT. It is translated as CASSFWGGQPQHF.